These T cell receptor beta chains were read from a single sample in a study of OX40 agonist ivuxolimab in advanced cancers. The protocol was immunoSEQ multiplex PCR, while the TCRdb copy is restricted to in-frame clones and leaves out a portion. The sample lists tens of thousands of clones, about 81% occurring once. The input for sequencing was CD4+ or CD8+ T cells sorted from blood, taken in a trial of the OX40 agonist ivuxolimab. The receptors were gathered from an adult with an advanced solid tumor such as melanoma, head and neck, liver or kidney cancer. The CDR3 runs from the conserved cysteine through the conserved F or W. The order of the fields is J gene, D gene, V gene, clone size, CDR3 protein, CDR3 DNA. A D gene is named only where the DNA matches it firmly. Size is stated for part of the rows, as once, few or many counts, or as a class when the clone is expanded.

>TRBJ1-5|TRBD1|TRBV19|NA
CASSNPRDRGDPYQPQHF
TGTGCCAGTAGTAACCCCCGGGACAGGGGGGACCCTTATCAGCCCCAGCATTTT
>TRBJ2-1|NA|TRBV9|NA
CASSVVPRSYNEQFF
TGTGCCAGCAGCGTAGTACCGAGAAGCTACAATGAGCAGTTCTTC
>TRBJ2-5|NA|TRBV7-9|NA
CASSPRQEETQYF
TGTGCCAGCAGCCCAAGACAGGAAGAGACCCAGTACTTC
>TRBJ2-7|TRBD2|TRBV4-2|NA
CASSQGGGLAAPYEQYF
TGTGCCAGCAGCCAAGGGGGGGGACTAGCGGCTCCCTACGAGCAGTACTTC
>TRBJ1-2|TRBD1|TRBV7-2|NA
CASSGRTGGRGYTF
TGTGCCAGCAGCGGAAGGACAGGGGGCAGGGGCTACACCTTC
>TRBJ1-3|NA|TRBV7-9|NA
CASSPSSGNTIYF
TGTGCCAGCAGCCCTTCATCTGGAAACACCATATATTTT
>TRBJ2-4|NA|TRBV18|NA
CASSLELGRDRLQYF
TGTGCCAGCTCGCTTGAACTCGGGCGGGACCGACTCCAATACTTC
>TRBJ2-3|NA|TRBV2|NA
CASRKGLSSTDPDTQYF
TGTGCCAGCAGAAAGGGGCTCAGTAGCACTGATCCAGATACGCAGTATTTT
>TRBJ1-2|TRBD1|TRBV19|NA
CASRRGTGGRGYTF
TGTGCCAGTAGACGGGGGACAGGGGGCCGCGGCTACACCTTC
>TRBJ2-3|NA|TRBV5-4|NA
CASSLSGAKDTQYF
TGTGCCAGCAGCTTGTCCGGGGCCAAAGATACGCAGTATTTT
>TRBJ1-6|NA|TRBV19|NA
CASSIGSSYNSPLHF
TGTGCCAGTAGTATAGGCAGCTCCTATAATTCACCCCTCCACTTT
>TRBJ2-5|TRBD1|TRBV11-2|NA
CASSLWQGARETQYF
TGTGCCAGCAGCTTGTGGCAGGGGGCGAGAGAGACCCAGTACTTC
>TRBJ2-4|NA|TRBV7-2|few
CASSVPRAKNIQYF
TGTGCCAGCAGCGTCCCGCGGGCCAAAAACATTCAGTACTTC
>TRBJ2-7|NA|TRBV1|NA
CTSRGILYEQYF
TGCACCAGCAGGGGTATACTCTACGAGCAGTACTTC
>TRBJ1-4|NA|TRBV4-2|NA
CASSQEGGSAYEKLFF
TGTGCCAGCAGCCAAGAGGGAGGCTCCGCTTATGAAAAACTGTTTTTT
>TRBJ2-3|TRBD2|TRBV9|NA
CASSVGTSDVTDTQYF
TGTGCCAGCAGCGTAGGGACTAGCGACGTCACAGATACGCAGTATTTT
>TRBJ2-1|NA|TRBV27|few
CASSPLGQGSYNEQFF
TGTGCCAGCAGCCCTCTCGGGCAGGGCTCCTACAATGAGCAGTTCTTC
>TRBJ1-6|NA|TRBV7-9|NA
CASSNPAGGVVVDSPLHF
TGTGCCAGCAGCAACCCTGCGGGAGGGGTGGTGGTAGACTCACCCCTCCACTTT
>TRBJ2-7|TRBD1|TRBV5-6|once
CASSWTGGVVYEQYF
TGTGCCAGCAGCTGGACAGGGGGCGTCGTCTACGAGCAGTACTTC
>TRBJ1-3|NA|TRBV7-2|once
CASSPQKSGNTIYF
TGTGCCAGCAGCCCACAGAAGTCTGGAAACACCATATATTTT
>TRBJ1-2|TRBD1|TRBV18|NA
CASSPTDRAANYGYTF
TGTGCCAGCTCACCGACGGACAGGGCTGCTAACTATGGCTACACCTTC
>TRBJ2-1|NA|TRBV18|NA
CASSPFYNEQFF
TGTGCCAGCTCACCCTTCTACAATGAGCAGTTCTTC
>TRBJ1-4|NA|TRBV28|few
CASSFSHNEKLFF
TGTGCCAGCAGTTTCAGCCACAATGAAAAACTGTTTTTT
>TRBJ2-1|NA|TRBV4-2|once
CASSQIRDNEQFF
TGTGCCAGCAGCCAAATTCGAGACAATGAGCAGTTCTTC
>TRBJ1-6|NA|TRBV10-3|few
CAISEDIYSPLHF
TGTGCCATCAGTGAGGACATTTATTCACCCCTCCACTTT
>TRBJ1-2|NA|TRBV18|few
CASSTPEGRGLGYTF
TGTGCCAGCTCAACCCCAGAGGGACGGGGACTCGGCTACACCTTC
>TRBJ1-4|NA|TRBV5-1|NA
CASSLQGVGEKLFF
TGCGCCAGCAGCTTGCAAGGGGTGGGTGAAAAACTGTTTTTT
>TRBJ1-2|NA|TRBV27|NA
CASSPTGSYGYTF
TGTGCCAGCAGTCCTACAGGGTCCTATGGCTACACCTTC
>TRBJ1-5|NA|TRBV28|once
CASSWGFNQPQHF
TGTGCCAGCTCATGGGGATTCAATCAGCCCCAGCATTTT
>TRBJ1-4|TRBD1|TRBV27|few
CASSPIQGDEKLFF
TGTGCCAGCAGTCCTATCCAGGGGGATGAAAAACTGTTTTTT
>TRBJ2-2|NA|TRBV7-9|NA
CASSSTGNTGELFF
TGTGCCAGCAGTTCTACAGGGAACACCGGGGAGCTGTTTTTT
>TRBJ1-4|NA|TRBV9|NA
CASTRGGSGFGEKLFF
TGTGCCAGTACCCGAGGAGGGTCGGGATTCGGCGAAAAACTGTTTTTT
>TRBJ2-1|TRBD2|TRBV7-9|NA
CASSHPTSGATYNEQFF
TGTGCCAGCAGCCATCCGACTAGCGGGGCCACCTACAATGAGCAGTTCTTC
>TRBJ2-5|TRBD2|TRBV28|NA
CASSLGTGLAGGLQETQYF
TGTGCCAGCAGTTTAGGCACCGGACTAGCGGGGGGGTTACAAGAGACCCAGTACTTC
>TRBJ2-7|TRBD2|TRBV28|NA
CASSVPGLAAYEQYF
TGTGCCAGCAGCGTCCCGGGACTAGCGGCATACGAGCAGTACTTC
>TRBJ2-7|TRBD1|TRBV29-1|few
CSAWTGESSYEQYF
TGCAGCGCCTGGACAGGGGAAAGCTCCTACGAGCAGTACTTC
>TRBJ2-2|NA|TRBV2|NA
CASRRNTGELFF
TGTGCCAGTCGACGGAACACCGGGGAGCTGTTTTTT
>TRBJ1-5|NA|TRBV27|NA
CASSFGRGNQPQHF
TGTGCCAGCAGTTTTGGCAGGGGCAATCAGCCCCAGCATTTT
>TRBJ2-1|NA|TRBV9|NA
CASSVEGAGRNEQFF
TGTGCCAGCAGCGTAGAGGGGGCGGGACGGAATGAGCAGTTCTTC
>TRBJ1-1|TRBD1|TRBV7-2|NA
CASSDTGQGTEAFF
TGTGCCAGCAGCGACACCGGACAGGGGACTGAAGCTTTCTTT
>TRBJ2-2|TRBD1|TRBV7-2|NA
CASSYRGLNTGELFF
TGTGCCAGCAGCTACAGGGGGCTGAACACCGGGGAGCTGTTTTTT
>TRBJ1-2|TRBD1|TRBV30|few
CAWSVQGSYGYTF
TGTGCCTGGAGTGTACAGGGGAGCTATGGCTACACCTTC
>TRBJ1-2|TRBD1|TRBV19|NA
CASSTPGQLHYGYTF
TGTGCCAGTAGCACTCCGGGACAGCTGCACTATGGCTACACCTTC
>TRBJ2-1|TRBD2|TRBV27|NA
CASSSPRGTGGNEQFF
TGTGCCAGCAGTTCACCCCGGGGTACCGGGGGGAATGAGCAGTTCTTC
>TRBJ1-5|TRBD1|TRBV19|NA
CASSMSPGQARNQPQHF
TGTGCCAGTAGTATGTCCCCAGGACAGGCGCGCAATCAGCCCCAGCATTTT
>TRBJ1-4|NA|TRBV19|few
CASSARDLSNEKLFF
TGTGCCAGTAGTGCTCGGGACCTCTCTAATGAAAAACTGTTTTTT
>TRBJ1-2|NA|TRBV14|NA
CASSQETGRGYTF
TGTGCCAGCAGCCAAGAGACAGGACGCGGCTACACCTTC
>TRBJ1-1|NA|TRBV4-3|once
CASSPTGNTEAFF
TGCGCCAGCAGCCCGACAGGGAACACTGAAGCTTTCTTT
>TRBJ2-2|NA|TRBV7-2|NA
CASSLWLGELFF
TGTGCCAGCAGCTTATGGCTAGGGGAGCTGTTTTTT
>TRBJ2-4|NA|TRBV6-5|NA
CASSYGRAGRQNIQYF
TGTGCCAGCAGTTATGGGCGGGCCGGAAGGCAAAACATTCAGTACTTC
>TRBJ2-2|NA|TRBV6-5|once
CASSYGEGGGTGELFF
TGTGCCAGCAGTTACGGCGAGGGGGGAGGAACCGGGGAGCTGTTTTTT
>TRBJ2-7|NA|TRBV18|NA
CASSPQEGPIDEQYF
TGTGCCAGCTCACCACAGGAGGGGCCGATCGACGAGCAGTACTTC
>TRBJ2-3|NA|TRBV10-1|NA
CASSDPGPYTQYF
TGCGCCAGCAGTGATCCCGGACCCTATACGCAGTATTTT